What follows describes a single T cell receptor (beta chain). Its specificity is not known. The CDR3 runs 14 residues. The germline V gene encodes CDR1 LNHDA and CDR2 SQIVND (reference sequence). The data belong to a study of T cells expressing NK-cell markers. Across the whole study: In sorted CD3+CD56+NKG2C+, CD3+CD56+NKG2C- and CD3+CD56-NKG2C+ T cells, TCR beta repertoires were obtained.

Study-wide points: The HCMV specificity of the expanded NKG2C+ T cell clones stayed unresolved. In four donors, dominant clonotypes made up roughly 28.3-65% of CD3+CD56-NKG2C+ cells.

5'RACE template switching with UMIs produced the TCR beta cDNA. TCRdb re-called the 5' RACE reads and catalogs CDR3 proteins one per entry, DNA excluded. Found here are roughly 380,000 distinct CDR3 sequences; the top ten clones hold roughly 5.2%. The material sequenced was blood T cells: a sorted CD56 or NKG2C T cell subset, CD4+ or CD8+ T cells, or bulk PBMC T cells (not recorded which). The rearrangement uses TRBV19 and TRBJ2-1; the D call from TCRdb, TRBD1, cannot be confirmed without DNA. This clonotype was obtained from a man aged 18 to 69 in good health. CDR3 amino acids: CASSTTVSYNEQFF.